These T cell receptor beta chains were read from a single sample in a study of cytomegalovirus exposure and HLA in healthy donors. Profiling relied on immunoSEQ multiplex PCR, and the TCRdb table lists in-frame clones only, not all of them. The table has around 150,000 clones, 60% to 85% seen once. The sequencing input was PBMCs. The source of these receptors is a woman in her 40s in good health and CMV-seronegative. CDR3s include the opening cysteine and the closing phenylalanine or tryptophan. The D gene is left open where the match is weak. Rows give clone size only sometimes, using once, few, many, or a class for an expanded clone.

J gene: TRBJ2-1
D gene: -
V gene: TRBV14
clone size: few
CDR3 protein: CASRYDSYNEQFF
CDR3 DNA: TGTGCCAGCAGGTACGACAGCTACAATGAGCAGTTCTTC

J gene: TRBJ2-1
D gene: TRBD1
V gene: TRBV28
clone size: -
CDR3 protein: CATKGTGHLYEQFF
CDR3 DNA: TGTGCCACCAAGGGGACAGGGCATTTATATGAGCAGTTCTTC

J gene: TRBJ2-4
D gene: TRBD1
V gene: TRBV18
clone size: -
CDR3 protein: CASSPGTGKPGDIQYF
CDR3 DNA: TGTGCCAGCTCACCTGGGACAGGCAAACCGGGAGACATTCAGTACTTC

J gene: TRBJ2-7
D gene: -
V gene: TRBV4-1
clone size: -
CDR3 protein: CASSQEQDLHYEQYF
CDR3 DNA: TGCGCCAGCAGCCAAGAACAGGATCTTCACTACGAGCAGTACTTC

J gene: TRBJ2-3
D gene: TRBD2
V gene: TRBV7-2
clone size: -
CDR3 protein: CASRRVAGGQGTQYF
CDR3 DNA: TGTGCCAGCAGGAGGGTAGCGGGGGGGCAGGGTACGCAGTATTTT

J gene: TRBJ1-1
D gene: TRBD1
V gene: TRBV6-1
clone size: once
CDR3 protein: CASRYDRGDTEAFF
CDR3 DNA: TGTGCCAGCAGGTATGACAGGGGCGACACTGAAGCTTTCTTT

J gene: TRBJ1-1
D gene: -
V gene: TRBV10-3
clone size: -
CDR3 protein: CAISPGQLNTEAFF
CDR3 DNA: TGTGCCATCAGCCCGGGACAACTGAACACTGAAGCTTTCTTT

J gene: TRBJ1-2
D gene: -
V gene: TRBV11-2
clone size: -
CDR3 protein: CASSTMPGGVSGYTF
CDR3 DNA: TGTGCCAGCAGCACCATGCCGGGAGGCGTTAGTGGCTACACCTTC

J gene: TRBJ2-1
D gene: -
V gene: TRBV11-2
clone size: -
CDR3 protein: CASSLARISGEQFF
CDR3 DNA: TGTGCCAGCAGCTTAGCGCGGATCAGCGGTGAGCAGTTCTTC

J gene: TRBJ2-7
D gene: -
V gene: TRBV18
clone size: -
CDR3 protein: CASSPDRTLYEQYF
CDR3 DNA: TGTGCCAGCTCACCTGACAGGACCCTCTACGAGCAGTACTTC

J gene: TRBJ2-3
D gene: -
V gene: TRBV19
clone size: -
CDR3 protein: CASRSEPRGTDTQYF
CDR3 DNA: TGTGCCAGTAGGAGCGAGCCCCGAGGCACAGATACGCAGTATTTT

J gene: TRBJ1-2
D gene: TRBD1
V gene: TRBV6-1
clone size: -
CDR3 protein: CASIPSPGQNYGYTF
CDR3 DNA: TGTGCCAGCATCCCATCCCCGGGACAGAACTATGGCTACACCTTC

J gene: TRBJ2-3
D gene: -
V gene: TRBV2
clone size: -
CDR3 protein: CASSVPGAGYTDTQYF
CDR3 DNA: TGTGCCAGCAGTGTCCCGGGCGCGGGGTACACAGATACGCAGTATTTT